The next 16 T cell receptor beta chains were all read from a single sample in a study of response to subunit inactivated influenza vaccine. Via MiXCR, TCRdb re-called the RT-PCR reads, giving one row per CDR3 protein. The sample shows 500,000 or so distinct CDR3 sequences, more than 15% of them seen only once. The sequencing used CD4+ T cells sorted from PBMCs, collected approximately 25 months after vaccination. These receptors all come from a man aged 45-69 years who received an inactivated influenza vaccine.

This clonotype showed up just a few times. The chain recombines TRBV12-3 or TRBV12-4 with TRBJ2-3; either TRBD1 or TRBD2 may fit D (5 bases each). This CDR3 is built from 16 residues. The V and J ends lost 5 bases and 0 bases respectively, with 15 bases between them. The CDR3 nucleotides are TGTGCCAGCAGTGTGGGACGGAGGTCTAGCACAGATACGCAGTATTTT. Its protein product is CASSVGRRSSTDTQYF.

This clonotype occurred a few times. The V and J genes are TRBV6-6 and TRBJ2-7; 9 nucleotides align to TRBD2. The germline gives CDR1 MNHNY, CDR2 SVGAGI (reference sequence). The CDR3 is 13 amino acids. Unmatched junction bases numbered 2, after V lost 8 bases and J lost 0 bases. CDR3 bases: TGTGCCAGCCATAGCGGGAGCTCCTACGAGCAGTACTTC. This encodes CASHSGSSYEQYF.

The V gene is TRBV5-1, the J gene TRBJ1-4; D possibly corresponds to TRBD1 (6 bases). The ends were cut back, 6 bases at V and 10 bases at J, with 16 bases in the middle. CDR1 and CDR2 (germline): SGHRS, YFSETQ. CDR3 length equals 13 residues. Written as DNA, the CDR3 is TGCGCCAGCACTGACCAGGGGATTGCAAAACTGTTTTTT. It is translated as CASTDQGIAKLFF.

This clonotype occurred a few times. The chain employs TRBV4-3 and TRBJ1-6; no clear D. Germline CDR1 reads LGHNA; CDR2 reads YSLEER. V lost 5 bases and J 8 bases, leaving 13 bases between the germline ends. The CDR3 is 14 residues long. CDR3 residues: CASSVRLVDSPLHF. CDR3 nucleotide sequence: TGCGCCAGCAGCGTGAGGTTGGTCGATTCACCCCTCCACTTT.

V is TRBV4-1 and J is TRBJ1-2; 8 bases are shared with TRBD1. Germline V gives CDR1 MGHRA, CDR2 YSYEKL. CDR3 length: 15 amino acids. Germline trimming cut 4 bases from V and 5 bases from J; bases unmatched to any gene: 9. CDR3 sequence (DNA): TGCGCCAGCAGCCCCCTAGGACAGGGCCCTTATGGCTACACCTTC. Translation: CASSPLGQGPYGYTF.

This chain connects TRBV7-2 to TRBJ2-7, with 9 bases lining up with TRBD2. This CDR3 contains 18 residues. Germline V lookup: CDR1 SGHTA, CDR2 FQGNSA. The trim removed 2 bases at V and 1 base at J, leaving 12 bases unmatched. This CDR3 is CASSLSASGIGRSYEQYF. CDR3 coding DNA: TGTGCCAGCAGCTTATCGGCTAGCGGGATTGGTCGTTCCTACGAGCAGTACTTC.

This clonotype was picked up a small number of times. The chain combines TRBV7-8 with TRBJ2-1; tentatively, D is TRBD1 or TRBD2 (5 bases each). The CDR3 totals 13 residues. Trimming pared 5 bases from V and 7 bases from J, leaving 12 bases between. Germline values: CDR1 SGHVS, CDR2 FQNEAQ. The CDR3 DNA sequence: TGTGCCAGCAGCCGGGGCTCGAGAAATGAGCAGTTCTTC. Translation gives CASSRGSRNEQFF.

This clonotype was counted between two and nine times. The chain carries TRBV28 and TRBJ2-7; 7 positions match TRBD1. Unmatched junction bases numbered 6, after V lost 10 bases and J lost 0 bases. The CDR3 totals 13 residues. Germline-derived CDR1 and CDR2 are MDHEN and SYDVKM. The CDR3 sequence is CATIQGSSYEQYF. Here the CDR3 DNA reads TGTGCCACCATACAGGGGAGCTCCTACGAGCAGTACTTC.

This sequence joins TRBV7-8 and TRBJ2-2; no clear D. This CDR3 is 15 amino acids long. From germline, CDR1 is SGHVS and CDR2 FQNEAQ. Trimming pared 1 base from V and 4 bases from J, leaving 10 bases between. The CDR3 DNA reads as TGTGCCAGCAGCTTAGTAGGGATTTCCACCGGGGAGCTGTTTTTT. Its translation is CASSLVGISTGELFF.

There are a few counts of this clonotype. The chain couples TRBV27 to TRBJ2-7; D gene ambiguous. CDR1 MNHEY and CDR2 SMNVEV come from the germline V gene (reference sequence). The V end was cut by 5 bases, the J end by 1 base, with 15 bases between. There are 15 residues in the CDR3. CDR3 sequence (DNA): TGTGCCAGCAGTCCCTTCGCCGAGTCATCCTACGAGCAGTACTTC. Translation: CASSPFAESSYEQYF.

This clonotype was detected only a few times. This chain connects TRBV24-1 to TRBJ2-4; 7 nucleotides line up with TRBD2. The V gene's germline CDR1 is KGHDR and CDR2 SFDVKD. The length of the CDR3 is 15 residues. Trimming at V came to 1 base and at J to 6 bases, leaving 5 bases not matched to a gene. CDR3 residues: CATSDFRGGVNIQYF. CDR3 nucleotide sequence: TGTGCCACCAGTGATTTCCGGGGAGGGGTAAACATTCAGTACTTC.

This clonotype was counted at least ten times. The chain joins TRBV5-1 to TRBJ1-2, with 10 bases identical to TRBD1. The junction had 6 bases not matched to a gene; V was cut back by 4 bases and J by 3 bases. Germline V lookup: CDR1 SGHRS, CDR2 YFSETQ. The length of the CDR3 is 15 residues. CDR3: CASSPRQGAHYGYTF. The CDR3 nucleotides read TGCGCCAGCAGCCCTCGACAGGGGGCTCACTATGGCTACACCTTC.

This chain connects TRBV4-3 to TRBJ2-3, with 9 bases lining up with TRBD2. The CDR3 runs 17 residues. Germline trimming cut 1 base from V and 1 base from J; bases unmatched to any gene: 6. CDR1 and CDR2 from the germline V gene are LGHNA and YSLEER. Here the CDR3 reads CASSQAGLAGGTDTQYF. The CDR3 nucleotides read TGCGCCAGCAGCCAAGCGGGACTAGCAGGCGGCACAGATACGCAGTATTTT.

This clonotype was observed a handful of times. This chain links TRBV4-2 with TRBJ2-7, with a weak D call TRBD1 (5 bases). Germline V gene sequence: CDR1 LGHNA, CDR2 YNFKEQ. The V and J ends lost 0 bases and 3 bases respectively, with 9 bases between them. This CDR3 region has 14 residues. CDR3 loop: CASSQDRQGYEQYF. As DNA, the CDR3 is TGTGCCAGCAGCCAAGATCGTCAGGGCTACGAGCAGTACTTC.

There are a few counts of this clonotype. DNA of the CDR3: TGCGCCAGCAGCCAAGATAGGGTCTCGGAAGGTTCACCCCTCCACTTT. Protein product: CASSQDRVSEGSPLHF. V usage is TRBV4-3 and J usage is TRBJ1-6; no reliable D call. The V and J ends lost 0 bases and 9 bases respectively, with 15 bases between them. CDR1 is LGHNA, CDR2 YSLEER, per germline. There are 16 residues in the CDR3.

V gene TRBV5-1 combines with J gene TRBJ1-1; a weak D match, TRBD1 (5 bases). The length of the CDR3 is 13 residues. Germline V gene lookup returns CDR1 SGHRS and CDR2 YFSETQ. The V gene lost 4 bases and the J gene lost 7 bases, with 14 bases spanning the gap. The chain's CDR3 is CASSASKGHEAFF. CDR3 sequence (DNA): TGCGCCAGCAGCGCTTCGAAGGGGCATGAAGCTTTCTTT.